The next 8 T cell receptor beta chains were all read from a single sample in a study of identical twins. TCRdb re-called the 5' RACE reads through MiXCR, storing one row per CDR3 protein. The data contain about 700,000 distinct CDR3 sequences, around 6% of them singletons. The sequenced sample consisted of naive T cells sorted from blood. The source of these receptors is a man younger than 35 in good health.

This clonotype was observed at least ten times. The rearrangement uses TRBV10-3 and TRBJ1-5; TRBD1 might be the D (6 bases). The CDR3 extends over 13 amino acids. V lost 10 bases and J lost 6, with 16 bases in between. Germline loops: CDR1 ENHRY, CDR2 SYGVKD. CDR3 in amino acids: CASNGTPRQPQHF. CDR3 DNA sequence: TGTGCCAGTAACGGGACACCCCGTCAGCCCCAGCATTTT.

This clonotype showed up many times. For the CDR3, the DNA is TGCAGTGCTGCCCGACTAGCGGGGGTAGAGACCCAGTACTTC. It translates to CSAARLAGVETQYF. This sequence joins TRBV20-1 and TRBJ2-5; 12 bases match TRBD2. Per the germline V gene, CDR1 is DFQATT and CDR2 is SNEGSKA (reference sequence). V gave up 5 bases and J gave up 4 bases; unmatched junction bases: 5. This CDR3 region has 14 residues.

The chain links TRBV6-2 or TRBV6-3 to TRBJ2-3; a weak D match, TRBD2 (6 bases). CDR1 MNHEY and CDR2 SVGEGT come from the germline V gene. The CDR3 covers 13 residues. Deletions cut 7 bases from V and 2 bases from J, with 10 bases between. CDR3 region: CASMGGDTDTQYF. For the CDR3, the DNA is TGTGCCAGCATGGGAGGCGACACAGATACGCAGTATTTT.

This clonotype was recorded at least ten times. The rearrangement links TRBV7-9 to TRBJ2-2; no firm D call. Germline V gene data show CDR1 as SEHNR and CDR2 as FQNEAQ (reference sequence). The CDR3 sequence is 12 residues long. Deletions cut 11 bases from V and 1 base from J, with 8 bases between. The CDR3 DNA reads TGTGCCGCTGAGCTGAACACCGGGGAGCTGTTTTTT. The encoded protein is CAAELNTGELFF.

The chain couples TRBV6-6 to TRBJ2-7; perhaps TRBD2 as D (6 bases). Germline-derived CDR1 and CDR2 are MNHNY and SVGAGI (reference sequence). The V gene lost 5 bases and the J gene lost 3 bases, with 11 bases spanning the gap. The CDR3 is made up of 13 amino acids. The DNA for the CDR3 is TGTGCCAGCAGTCGGGACTGGGTCTACGAGCAGTACGTC. This gives the protein CASSRDWVYEQYV.

V and J are TRBV12-3 or TRBV12-4 and TRBJ2-4; D possibly corresponds to TRBD2 (6 bases). This CDR3 has 14 amino acids. V lost 1 base and J 12 bases, leaving 16 bases between the germline ends. The DNA of the CDR3 is TGTGCCAGCAGTTTAGGGGGACTGCTGGGCCATCAGTACTTC. Its translation is CASSLGGLLGHQYF.

The chain has TRBV6-5 and TRBJ2-7; D gene unclear. From germline, CDR1 is MNHEY and CDR2 SVGAGI. Trimming cost V 0 bases and J 9 bases, with 18 bases left between them. The CDR3 totals 15 residues. In nucleotides, the CDR3 is TGTGCCAGCAGTTACTCGATGAACCTCGCGGACCGGCAGTACGTC. It encodes CASSYSMNLADRQYV.

A few counts support this clonotype. The J gene is TRBJ2-1, the V gene TRBV27; 10 positions agree with TRBD2. CDR3 length: 15 amino acids. With 3 bases clipped from V and 4 bases from J, the junction kept 3 bases outside the gene matches. Germline CDR1 reads MNHEY; CDR2 reads SMNVEV (reference sequence). This chain's CDR3 is CASSFQREGYNEQFF. DNA of the CDR3: TGTGCCAGCAGTTTTCAGCGGGAGGGATACAATGAGCAGTTCTTC.